The present TCR beta chain was sequenced within a study of T cells after yellow fever vaccination. Study-level information: Researchers used SMART-Seq v4 Ultra Low Input to prepare fractions that had low cell numbers. Study-level findings and limits: Peaking on day 5 versus 15, the secondary response was faster but weaker.

UMIs and a universal primer site were added when TCR cDNA was made by 5'RACE template switching. TCRdb called the 5' RACE reads again in MiXCR, with one record for every CDR3 protein. Of a few hundred thousand distinct CDR3 sequences listed, over 3.5% are singletons. The germline V gene encodes CDR1 MNHEY and CDR2 SVGAGI. Between the trimmed V and J ends, which lost 3 bases and 6 bases, there was a span of 12 bases. The CDR3 covers 14 residues. This clonotype showed up many times. Its antigen is currently unknown. The sequence derives from a man between 18 and 35 years old who received the YFV17D yellow fever vaccine. The rearrangement joins TRBV6-5 to TRBJ2-1, with D tentatively TRBD1 or TRBD2 (6 bases each). The sequences come from PBMCs, collected 5 days after the yellow fever booster vaccination. CDR3 DNA sequence: TGTGCCAGCAGTTATGAGGGGGGCCGCAATGAGCAGTTCTTC. Residues: CASSYEGGRNEQFF.